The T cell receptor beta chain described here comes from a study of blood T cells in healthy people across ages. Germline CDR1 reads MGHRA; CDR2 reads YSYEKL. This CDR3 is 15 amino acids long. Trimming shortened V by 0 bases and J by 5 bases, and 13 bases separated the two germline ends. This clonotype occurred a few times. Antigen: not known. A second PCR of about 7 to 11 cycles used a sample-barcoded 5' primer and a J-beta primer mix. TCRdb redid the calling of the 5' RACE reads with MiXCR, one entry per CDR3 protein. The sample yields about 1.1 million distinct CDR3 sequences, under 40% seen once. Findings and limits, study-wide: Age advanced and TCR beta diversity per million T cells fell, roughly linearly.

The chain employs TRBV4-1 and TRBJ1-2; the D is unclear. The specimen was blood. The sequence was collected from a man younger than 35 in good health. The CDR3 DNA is TGCGCCAGCAGCCAAGAAGGGCTCAGACCTTATGGCTACACCTTC. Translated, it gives CASSQEGLRPYGYTF.